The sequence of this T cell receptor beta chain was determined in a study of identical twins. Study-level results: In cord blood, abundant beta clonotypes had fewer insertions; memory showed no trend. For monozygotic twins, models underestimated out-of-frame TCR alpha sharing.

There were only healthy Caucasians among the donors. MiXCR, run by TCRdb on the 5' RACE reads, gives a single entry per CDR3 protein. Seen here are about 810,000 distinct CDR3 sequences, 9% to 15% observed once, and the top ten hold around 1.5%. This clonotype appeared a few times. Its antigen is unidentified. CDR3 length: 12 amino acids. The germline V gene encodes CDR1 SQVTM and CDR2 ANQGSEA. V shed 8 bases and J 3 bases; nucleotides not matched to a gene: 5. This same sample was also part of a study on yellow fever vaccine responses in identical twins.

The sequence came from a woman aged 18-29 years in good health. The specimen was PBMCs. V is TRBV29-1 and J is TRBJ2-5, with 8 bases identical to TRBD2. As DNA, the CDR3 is TGCAGCACGGGGGGGGGAAAAGAGACCCAGTACTTC. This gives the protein CSTGGGKETQYF.